Listed below are T cell receptor beta chains from one sample, sequenced in a study of CD4+ T cells in melanoma. Clones were read by immunoSEQ multiplex PCR, and TCRdb kept only the in-frame ones, dropping some. The sample shows around 11,000 clones, around 64% of them seen only once. The sample was cells from a culture (not recorded whether cultured in vitro). These receptors were taken from a human donor with melanoma. Both conserved end residues are part of each CDR3. D genes are given only for firm matches. Clone size is not always given. Where it is, it says once, few, many or a class for expanded clones.

d_gene: -
j_gene: TRBJ2-5
v_gene: TRBV7-3
len: 14
abundance: few
CDR3nt: TGTGCCAGCAGCTTAAATTCGGCGGGAGAGACCCAGTACTTC
CDR3aa: CASSLNSAGETQYF

d_gene: -
j_gene: TRBJ2-1
v_gene: TRBV2
len: 13
abundance: -
CDR3nt: TGTGCCAGCAGTGAAGTACAACTGATCCCCCAGTTCTTC
CDR3aa: CASSEVQLIPQFF

d_gene: -
j_gene: TRBJ1-1
v_gene: TRBV28
len: 19
abundance: -
CDR3nt: TGTGCCAGCAGTTTATGGCCCCTCCGGGGCGGATGGGGAAACACTGAAGCTTTCTTT
CDR3aa: CASSLWPLRGGWGNTEAFF

d_gene: -
j_gene: TRBJ2-7
v_gene: TRBV5-6
len: 15
abundance: -
CDR3nt: TGTGCCAGCAGCTCCCGGGCGGGGGCCTATTCCGAGCAGTACTTC
CDR3aa: CASSSRAGAYSEQYF

d_gene: -
j_gene: TRBJ2-3
v_gene: TRBV5-1
len: 15
abundance: -
CDR3nt: TGCGCCAGCAGCTTGCGAGTGGCAGAGCCAAATACGCAGTATTTT
CDR3aa: CASSLRVAEPNTQYF

d_gene: -
j_gene: TRBJ1-1
v_gene: TRBV19
len: 14
abundance: -
CDR3nt: TGTGCCAGTAGTATCCCAGGAGTTAACACTGAAGCTTTCTTT
CDR3aa: CASSIPGVNTEAFF

d_gene: -
j_gene: TRBJ1-2
v_gene: TRBV11-2
len: 13
abundance: -
CDR3nt: TGTGCCAGCAGCTTAGTCCTCGGGGATGGCTACACCTTC
CDR3aa: CASSLVLGDGYTF

d_gene: TRBD1
j_gene: TRBJ2-5
v_gene: TRBV18
len: 13
abundance: -
CDR3nt: TGTGCCAGCAACAGGGGTGTCGGCGAGACCCAGTACTTC
CDR3aa: CASNRGVGETQYF

d_gene: -
j_gene: TRBJ2-5
v_gene: TRBV9
len: 15
abundance: -
CDR3nt: TGTGCCAGCAGCGTAGAAGATTGGGCCGGAGAGACCCAGTACTTC
CDR3aa: CASSVEDWAGETQYF

d_gene: -
j_gene: TRBJ2-7
v_gene: TRBV18
len: 13
abundance: -
CDR3nt: TGTGCCAGCTCATCACAGGGATCCTACGAGCAGTACTTC
CDR3aa: CASSSQGSYEQYF

d_gene: TRBD1
j_gene: TRBJ2-2
v_gene: TRBV12-5
len: 16
abundance: -
CDR3nt: TGTGCTAGTGGTTTGGCTACAGGGGATTCTACCGGGGAGCTGTTTTTT
CDR3aa: CASGLATGDSTGELFF

d_gene: TRBD2
j_gene: TRBJ2-3
v_gene: TRBV10-2
len: 15
abundance: few
CDR3nt: TGCGCCAGCAGTGGTAGCGGGGGGCTCACAGATACGCAGTATTTT
CDR3aa: CASSGSGGLTDTQYF

d_gene: -
j_gene: TRBJ1-5
v_gene: TRBV6-1
len: 19
abundance: -
CDR3nt: TGTGCCAGCAGTGCCCCGTCTCGCGGTAGCTGGATTAGCAATCAGCCCCAGCATTTT
CDR3aa: CASSAPSRGSWISNQPQHF

d_gene: -
j_gene: TRBJ1-2
v_gene: TRBV9
len: 14
abundance: -
CDR3nt: TGTGCCAGCAGCAGAACGATCCCGAACTATGGCTACACCTTC
CDR3aa: CASSRTIPNYGYTF

d_gene: -
j_gene: TRBJ2-3
v_gene: TRBV6-1
len: 14
abundance: -
CDR3nt: TGTGCCAGCAGGGCGGGGGCCAGCACAGATACGCAGTATTTT
CDR3aa: CASRAGASTDTQYF

d_gene: TRBD2
j_gene: TRBJ2-7
v_gene: TRBV5-4
len: 13
abundance: -
CDR3nt: TGTGCCAGCAGCCGGGGGGTCGGCTACGAGCAGTACTTC
CDR3aa: CASSRGVGYEQYF

d_gene: -
j_gene: TRBJ1-6
v_gene: TRBV5-1
len: 15
abundance: -
CDR3nt: TGCGCCAGCAGCTTGGGAGACTTACCCGGGCTTCCCCTCCACTTT
CDR3aa: CASSLGDLPGLPLHF

d_gene: TRBD2
j_gene: TRBJ2-7
v_gene: TRBV7-2
len: 15
abundance: -
CDR3nt: TGTGCCAGCAGCATTGGGGGGGGAAGCTCCTACGAGCAGTACTTC
CDR3aa: CASSIGGGSSYEQYF

d_gene: -
j_gene: TRBJ2-3
v_gene: TRBV19
len: 16
abundance: -
CDR3nt: TGTGCCAGTGCTAAAGGGGTCGTAGGGAGATCAGATACGCAGTATTTT
CDR3aa: CASAKGVVGRSDTQYF

d_gene: TRBD1
j_gene: TRBJ1-6
v_gene: TRBV7-9
len: 16
abundance: -
CDR3nt: TGTGCCAGCAGCCAGGGACAGGGATTCTATAATTCACCCCTCCACTTT
CDR3aa: CASSQGQGFYNSPLHF

d_gene: -
j_gene: TRBJ2-5
v_gene: TRBV18
len: 14
abundance: -
CDR3nt: TGTGCCAGCTCACCGGGGGGAGGTCAAGAGACCCAGTACTTC
CDR3aa: CASSPGGGQETQYF

d_gene: TRBD2
j_gene: TRBJ2-1
v_gene: TRBV19
len: 15
abundance: -
CDR3nt: TGTGCCAGTAGCGGCGGGAGGGCGCAAGACAATGAGCAGTTCTTC
CDR3aa: CASSGGRAQDNEQFF

d_gene: TRBD1
j_gene: TRBJ1-2
v_gene: TRBV6-1
len: 14
abundance: -
CDR3nt: TGTGCCAGCAGGGACCACAGGGGTGACTATGGCTACACCTTC
CDR3aa: CASRDHRGDYGYTF

d_gene: -
j_gene: TRBJ1-1
v_gene: TRBV6-5
len: 14
abundance: -
CDR3nt: TGTGCCAGCAGGAGACAGGAGTTGAACACTGAAGCTTTCTTT
CDR3aa: CASRRQELNTEAFF

d_gene: -
j_gene: TRBJ1-1
v_gene: TRBV7-2
len: 15
abundance: -
CDR3nt: TGTGCCAGCAGCTTAGTTGGAGGGGGTAGTACTGAAGCTTTCTTT
CDR3aa: CASSLVGGGSTEAFF

d_gene: TRBD1
j_gene: TRBJ2-7
v_gene: TRBV7-2
len: 14
abundance: medium-sized
CDR3nt: TGTGCCAGCAGCTCGGACAGGGGAAGATACGAGCAGTACTTC
CDR3aa: CASSSDRGRYEQYF

d_gene: TRBD2
j_gene: TRBJ2-5
v_gene: TRBV19
len: 16
abundance: -
CDR3nt: TGTGCCAGTAGGGCTGGCGGGGGGCGGTCAATCGAGACCCAGTACTTC
CDR3aa: CASRAGGGRSIETQYF

d_gene: TRBD1
j_gene: TRBJ2-2
v_gene: TRBV6-4
len: 16
abundance: -
CDR3nt: TGTGCCAGCAGTGACTCGGGGACAGGGAACACCGGGGAGCTGTTTTTT
CDR3aa: CASSDSGTGNTGELFF

d_gene: -
j_gene: TRBJ2-6
v_gene: TRBV19
len: 17
abundance: -
CDR3nt: TGTGCCAGTAGTTGGAGAGGTTTGTACTCTGGGGCCAACGTCCTGACTTTC
CDR3aa: CASSWRGLYSGANVLTF

d_gene: -
j_gene: TRBJ1-2
v_gene: TRBV6-4
len: 15
abundance: -
CDR3nt: TGTGCCAGCAGTTACGGCGCAGGCGGATTCTATGGCTACACCTTC
CDR3aa: CASSYGAGGFYGYTF

d_gene: TRBD1
j_gene: TRBJ1-5
v_gene: TRBV19
len: 19
abundance: -
CDR3nt: TGTGCCAGTAGTGAGACCCCCGGGACAGTCTATAATAGCAATCAGCCCCAGCATTTT
CDR3aa: CASSETPGTVYNSNQPQHF

d_gene: -
j_gene: TRBJ1-2
v_gene: TRBV6-1
len: 14
abundance: -
CDR3nt: TGTGCCAGCAGTTCCGGGACGCCAAACTATGGCTACACCTTC
CDR3aa: CASSSGTPNYGYTF

d_gene: -
j_gene: TRBJ2-2
v_gene: TRBV9
len: 13
abundance: -
CDR3nt: TGTGCCAGCAGCGACCTGAACACCGGGGAGCTGTTTTTT
CDR3aa: CASSDLNTGELFF

d_gene: TRBD1
j_gene: TRBJ1-4
v_gene: TRBV7-6
len: 15
abundance: -
CDR3nt: TGTGCCAGCAGCTTAGGGGGACAGGGAAGGGAAAAACTGTTTTTT
CDR3aa: CASSLGGQGREKLFF

d_gene: -
j_gene: TRBJ1-2
v_gene: TRBV30
len: 13
abundance: -
CDR3nt: TGTGCCTGGAGGACAGACGAGAACTATGGCTACACCTTC
CDR3aa: CAWRTDENYGYTF

d_gene: -
j_gene: TRBJ1-3
v_gene: TRBV28
len: 14
abundance: -
CDR3nt: TGTGCCAGCACCCTCAGCCACTCTGGAAACACCATATATTTT
CDR3aa: CASTLSHSGNTIYF

d_gene: TRBD2
j_gene: TRBJ2-5
v_gene: TRBV5-5
len: 15
abundance: -
CDR3nt: TGTGCCAGCAGCGACTTAGCGGGGGCCCGGGAGACCCAGTACTTC
CDR3aa: CASSDLAGARETQYF

d_gene: -
j_gene: TRBJ1-1
v_gene: TRBV18
len: 12
abundance: few
CDR3nt: TGTGCCAGCTCACCGGGGAACACTGAAGCTTTCTTT
CDR3aa: CASSPGNTEAFF

d_gene: -
j_gene: TRBJ2-3
v_gene: TRBV2
len: 12
abundance: few
CDR3nt: TGTGCAGCAGGGTACTACACAGATACGCAGTATTTT
CDR3aa: CAAGYYTDTQYF

d_gene: -
j_gene: TRBJ1-1
v_gene: TRBV7-3
len: 17
abundance: -
CDR3nt: TGTGCCAGCAGCTTATATACCTTAGGGCCGAGGAACACTGAAGCTTTCTTT
CDR3aa: CASSLYTLGPRNTEAFF

d_gene: -
j_gene: TRBJ1-3
v_gene: TRBV27
len: 16
abundance: -
CDR3nt: TGTGCCAGCAGTCCCCTGGGAGGATACTCTGGAAACACCATATATTTT
CDR3aa: CASSPLGGYSGNTIYF

d_gene: TRBD2
j_gene: TRBJ2-3
v_gene: TRBV2
len: 16
abundance: -
CDR3nt: TGTGCCAGCAGGACCTACGCGGGGGGCAGCACAGATACGCAGTATTTT
CDR3aa: CASRTYAGGSTDTQYF

d_gene: -
j_gene: TRBJ1-6
v_gene: TRBV7-2
len: 12
abundance: -
CDR3nt: TGTGCCAGCAGCTTCTCACAGGGTTTCCTCCACTTT
CDR3aa: CASSFSQGFLHF

d_gene: -
j_gene: TRBJ1-6
v_gene: TRBV7-9
len: 15
abundance: -
CDR3nt: TGTGCCAGCAGCCGCGGGGACACCGAAGGGTCACCCCTCCACTTT
CDR3aa: CASSRGDTEGSPLHF

d_gene: -
j_gene: TRBJ1-1
v_gene: TRBV5-1
len: 14
abundance: few
CDR3nt: TGCGCCAGCAGCAGGGCCGCCCTGAACACTGAAGCTTTCTTT
CDR3aa: CASSRAALNTEAFF

d_gene: -
j_gene: TRBJ2-1
v_gene: TRBV6-1
len: 15
abundance: once
CDR3nt: TGTGCCAGCAGTGGCCTTGGGTGGGGAAGCGGTGAGCAGTTCTTC
CDR3aa: CASSGLGWGSGEQFF

d_gene: -
j_gene: TRBJ1-4
v_gene: TRBV4-1
len: 15
abundance: -
CDR3nt: TGCGCCAGCAGCCAAGGGGCAGGTTCTAATGAAAAACTGTTTTTT
CDR3aa: CASSQGAGSNEKLFF